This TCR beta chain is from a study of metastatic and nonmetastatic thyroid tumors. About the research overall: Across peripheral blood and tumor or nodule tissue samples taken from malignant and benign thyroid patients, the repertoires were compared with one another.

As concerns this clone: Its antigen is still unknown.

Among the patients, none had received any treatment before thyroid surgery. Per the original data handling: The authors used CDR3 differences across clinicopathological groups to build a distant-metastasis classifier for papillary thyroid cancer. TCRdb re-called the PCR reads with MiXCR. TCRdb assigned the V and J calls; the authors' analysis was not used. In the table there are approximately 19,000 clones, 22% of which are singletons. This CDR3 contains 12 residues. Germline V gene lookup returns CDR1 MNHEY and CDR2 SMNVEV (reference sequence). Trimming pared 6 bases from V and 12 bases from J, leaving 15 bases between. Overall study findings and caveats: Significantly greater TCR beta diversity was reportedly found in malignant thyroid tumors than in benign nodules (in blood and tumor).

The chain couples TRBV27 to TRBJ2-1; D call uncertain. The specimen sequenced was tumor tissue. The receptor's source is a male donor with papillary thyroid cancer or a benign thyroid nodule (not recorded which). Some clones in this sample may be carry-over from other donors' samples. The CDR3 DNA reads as TGTGCCAGCAGCAAGCTGCGCCAGTGGCAGTTCTTC. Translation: CASSKLRQWQFF.